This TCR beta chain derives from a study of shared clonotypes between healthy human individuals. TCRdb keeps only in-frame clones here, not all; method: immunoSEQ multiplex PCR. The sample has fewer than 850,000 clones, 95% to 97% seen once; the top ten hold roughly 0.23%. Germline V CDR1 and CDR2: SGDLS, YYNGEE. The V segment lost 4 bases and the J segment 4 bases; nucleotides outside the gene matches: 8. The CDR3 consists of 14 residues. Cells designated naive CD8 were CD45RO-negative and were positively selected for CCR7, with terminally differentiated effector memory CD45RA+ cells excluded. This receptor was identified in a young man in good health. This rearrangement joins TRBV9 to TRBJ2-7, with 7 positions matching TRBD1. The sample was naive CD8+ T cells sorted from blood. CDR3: CASSTPDREYEQYF. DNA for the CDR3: TGTGCCAGCAGCACCCCCGACAGGGAATACGAGCAGTACTTC.